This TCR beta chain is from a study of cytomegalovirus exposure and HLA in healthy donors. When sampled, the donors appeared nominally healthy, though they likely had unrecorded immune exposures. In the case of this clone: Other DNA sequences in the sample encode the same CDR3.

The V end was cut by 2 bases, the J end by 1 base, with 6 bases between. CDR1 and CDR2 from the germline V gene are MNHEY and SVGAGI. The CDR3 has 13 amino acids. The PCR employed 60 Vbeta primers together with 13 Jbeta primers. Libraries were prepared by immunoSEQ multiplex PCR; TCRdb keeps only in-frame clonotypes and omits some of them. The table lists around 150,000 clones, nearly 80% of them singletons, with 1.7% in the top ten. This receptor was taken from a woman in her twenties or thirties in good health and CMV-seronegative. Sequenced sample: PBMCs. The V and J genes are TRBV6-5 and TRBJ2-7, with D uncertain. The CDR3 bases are TGTGCCAGCAGTTACGAAGAGTCCTACGAGCAGTACTTC. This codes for CASSYEESYEQYF.